The rows below give T cell receptor beta chains drawn from one sample of a study of post-analysis software for immune sequencing data. One entry per CDR3 protein, called by TCRdb with MiXCR from the PCR reads. The table has 380,000 or so distinct CDR3 sequences, roughly 35% seen once. The material sequenced was blood. All receptors derive from a girl aged 10 to 17 with multiple sclerosis. CDR3s include the opening cysteine and the closing phenylalanine or tryptophan. The D gene is left open where the match is weak. The size field is filled for only some rows; it gives once, few, many or a size class.

>TRBV12-3/TRBV12-4|.|.|TRBJ1-5
CASTFQGSGNQPQHF
TGTGCCAGCACTTTTCAAGGGTCCGGCAATCAGCCCCAGCATTTT
>TRBV19|.|.|TRBJ2-3
CASSIARGVDTDTQYF
TGTGCCAGTAGTATAGCCAGGGGAGTCGACACAGATACGCAGTATTTT
>TRBV7-2|.|few|TRBJ2-1
CASDSSLYNEQFF
TGTGCCAGCGATTCCTCCCTATACAATGAGCAGTTCTTC
>TRBV20-1|TRBD1|.|TRBJ2-7
CSARDSQSYEQYF
TGCAGTGCTCGGGACAGTCAGAGCTACGAGCAGTACTTC
>TRBV20-1|.|.|TRBJ1-6
CSARPLSGISNSPLHF
TGCAGTGCTAGACCTTTGTCAGGGATATCCAATTCACCCCTCCACTTT
>TRBV20-1|.|few|TRBJ1-5
CSARNGTWRFYSNQPQHF
TGCAGTGCTAGAAACGGAACGTGGCGATTCTATAGCAATCAGCCCCAGCATTTT
>TRBV20-1|TRBD1|.|TRBJ1-6
CSARGQGINSYNSPLHF
TGCAGTGCTCGGGGACAGGGTATTAACTCCTATAATTCACCCCTCCACTTT
>TRBV27|.|few|TRBJ1-1
CASSLSAGWNTEAFF
TGTGCCAGCAGTTTATCGGCAGGATGGAACACTGAAGCTTTCTTT
>TRBV25-1|.|.|TRBJ2-6
CASSEPGRSGANVLTF
TGTGCCAGCAGTGAACCGGGACGCTCTGGGGCCAACGTCCTGACTTTC
>TRBV27|.|few|TRBJ1-2
CASSFQGSYGYTF
TGTGCCAGCAGTTTCCAGGGCAGCTATGGCTACACCTTC
>TRBV13|.|.|TRBJ1-1
CASSSHYRTPGTEAFF
TGTGCCAGCAGCTCCCATTACAGGACCCCCGGGACTGAAGCTTTCTTT
>TRBV20-1|TRBD1|few|TRBJ1-5
CSAGQGLEQPQHF
TGCAGTGCAGGACAGGGACTTGAGCAGCCCCAGCATTTT
>TRBV5-5|.|few|TRBJ1-1
CASSLVQGRMNTEAFF
TGTGCCAGCAGCTTGGTCCAGGGGAGGATGAACACTGAAGCTTTCTTT
>TRBV2|.|.|TRBJ1-5
CASSASTTYQPQHF
TGTGCCAGCTCCGCCTCGACGACGTATCAGCCCCAGCATTTT
>TRBV4-3|.|few|TRBJ2-3
CASSQRFPSTDTQYF
TGCGCCAGCAGCCAGAGGTTCCCTAGCACAGATACGCAGTATTTT
>TRBV27|.|.|TRBJ2-7
CASGRGREGYEQYF
TGTGCCAGCGGGAGGGGGAGAGAGGGATACGAGCAGTACTTC
>TRBV5-6|.|.|TRBJ1-1
CASSPNPGENTEAFF
TGTGCCAGCAGCCCAAACCCGGGGGAGAACACTGAAGCTTTCTTT
>TRBV30|.|.|TRBJ2-7
CAWSQTGGDEQYF
TGTGCCTGGAGTCAAACAGGGGGGGACGAGCAGTACTTC
>TRBV3-1|.|few|TRBJ1-1
CASSQVGMRGTEAFF
TGTGCCAGCAGCCAAGTCGGGATGAGAGGCACTGAAGCTTTCTTT
>TRBV6-5|.|many|TRBJ2-7
CASSQWGFEQYF
TGTGCCAGCAGCCAGTGGGGTTTCGAGCAGTACTTC
>TRBV5-1|.|.|TRBJ2-7
CASSLEGPSDEQYF
TGCGCCAGCAGCTTGGAGGGCCCGTCGGATGAGCAGTACTTC
>TRBV6-6|.|.|TRBJ2-7
CASTQGQGICEQYF
TGTGCCAGCACCCAAGGGCAGGGAATCTGCGAGCAGTACTTC
>TRBV12-3/TRBV12-4|TRBD1|.|TRBJ1-2
CASRRQGADYGYTF
TGTGCCAGTCGCCGACAGGGAGCGGACTATGGCTACACCTTC
>TRBV2|TRBD2|.|TRBJ2-1
CASSEGGGGYNEQFF
TGTGCCAGCAGTGAAGGTGGGGGGGGGTACAATGAGCAGTTCTTC
>TRBV5-1|TRBD1|few|TRBJ2-3
CASSLGQGRPTDTQYF
TGCGCCAGCAGCTTGGGACAGGGGCGACCCACAGATACGCAGTATTTT
>TRBV7-9|.|few|TRBJ1-6
CASSPHWRVGNSPPHF
TGTGCCAGCAGCCCACATTGGCGGGTCGGGAATTCACCCCCCCACTTT
>TRBV20-1|TRBD2|once|TRBJ2-3
CSALRLAGNTDTQYF
TGCAGTGCTTTAAGACTAGCGGGGAACACAGATACGCAGTATTTT
>TRBV25-1|.|.|TRBJ2-7
CASSLQASSYEQYF
TGTGCCAGCAGCTTACAGGCCAGCTCCTACGAGCAGTACTTC
>TRBV12-3/TRBV12-4|.|few|TRBJ2-2
CASRQVTANTGELFF
TGTGCCAGCAGACAGGTTACGGCGAACACCGGGGAGCTGTTTTTT
>TRBV4-1|.|.|TRBJ2-5
CASSQDWGYYQETQYF
TGCGCCAGCAGCCAAGATTGGGGCTACTATCAAGAGACCCAGTACTTC
>TRBV12-3/TRBV12-4|TRBD2|.|TRBJ2-7
CASRLDRAGGLSYEQYF
TGTGCCAGCAGACTGGACAGAGCGGGGGGACTTTCCTACGAGCAGTACTTC
>TRBV7-9|.|.|TRBJ2-4
CASSLGSLKLAKNIQYF
TGTGCCAGCAGCTTAGGCAGCCTCAAGCTAGCCAAAAACATTCAGTACTTC
>TRBV5-1|.|.|TRBJ2-6
CASTRVVGANVLTF
TGCGCCAGCACCCGCGTAGTTGGGGCCAACGTCCTGACTTTC
>TRBV6-2/TRBV6-3|TRBD1|.|TRBJ1-5
CASRSGGSGNQPQHF
TGTGCCAGCAGGTCAGGGGGGTCTGGGAATCAGCCCCAGCATTTT
>TRBV29-1|TRBD2|.|TRBJ2-3
CSLVPAGATDTQYF
TGCAGCTTAGTACCAGCGGGGGCCACAGATACGCAGTATTTT
>TRBV3-1|TRBD1|.|TRBJ2-4
CASSQGEDRVDIQYF
TGTGCCAGCAGCCAAGGAGAAGACAGGGTAGACATTCAGTACTTC
>TRBV5-1|.|.|TRBJ2-1
CASTGWAGAHNEQFF
TGCGCCAGCACTGGTTGGGCCGGGGCCCACAATGAGCAGTTCTTC
>TRBV3-1|.|.|TRBJ1-1
CASSQDSGWEAFF
TGTGCCAGCAGCCAAGACAGCGGCTGGGAAGCTTTCTTT
>TRBV11-2|TRBD1|.|TRBJ2-2
CASSSFPRRQGVTGELFF
TGTGCCAGCAGTTCCTTCCCAAGGAGACAGGGGGTAACCGGGGAGCTGTTTTTT
>TRBV12-1|.|few|TRBJ1-2
CASSPIAGQANSYGYTF
TGTGCCAGCAGCCCGATTGCAGGGCAGGCGAACTCCTATGGCTACACCTTC
>TRBV4-3|.|few|TRBJ2-7
CASSQEGQKWVYEQYF
TGCGCCAGCAGCCAAGAAGGTCAGAAGTGGGTCTACGAGCAGTACTTC
>TRBV2|.|.|TRBJ2-1
CASSDMTVGEQFF
TGTGCCAGCAGTGACATGACAGTCGGTGAGCAGTTCTTC